The 30 T cell receptor beta chains listed next were all sequenced from one sample in a study of low-dose radiotherapy and immunotherapy resistance in tumors. TRAV- and TRBV-specific primers were used for first-strand cDNA, which covered alpha and beta chains. TCR amplification involved around 22 PCR cycles with a constant-region primer and V-primer adapter. Each CDR3 protein gets one entry after TCRdb re-called the reads with MiXCR. This table has tens of thousands of distinct CDR3 sequences, 9.4% appearing once. Time point denoted: before trial treatment. The sequencing used PBMCs, collected before treatment. The source of these receptors is a male donor with prostate cancer.

This clonotype was observed at least ten times. The chain employs TRBV5-5 and TRBJ2-3; no definite D call. CDR1 and CDR2 (germline): SGHKS, YYEKEE (reference sequence). V lost 4 bases and J 4 bases, leaving 7 bases between the germline ends. This CDR3 has 12 amino acids. CDR3 nucleotide sequence: TGTGCCAGCAGCCCAGAAGCAGATACGCAGTATTTT. Translation: CASSPEADTQYF.

Turning to this clonotype: Since a far larger clone is one base different, this is likely a read error. This sequence joins TRBV28 and TRBJ2-1; TRBD1 aligns across 7 bases. CDR3 size: 12 residues. The germline CDR1 and CDR2 sequences are MDHEN and SYDVKM. The junction had 2 bases not matched to a gene; V was cut back by 2 bases and J by 10 bases. The chain's CDR3 is CASSLTGVEQFF. The DNA of the CDR3 is TGTGCCAGCAGTTTAACAGGGGTCGAGCAGTTCTTC.

This clonotype has at least ten counts. The gene calls are TRBV29-1 and TRBJ2-1; D remains ambiguous. Germline V gives CDR1 SQVTM, CDR2 ANQGSEA. V was shortened by 5 bases and J by 0 bases, with 11 bases between the two germline ends. This CDR3 comprises 14 residues. CDR3 region: CSVPGRSSYNEQFF. DNA for the CDR3: TGCAGCGTTCCCGGGCGATCCTCCTACAATGAGCAGTTCTTC.

This chain connects TRBV7-9 to TRBJ2-2, with TRBD1 as a possible D gene (6 bases). The V end was cut by 2 bases, the J end by 2 bases, with 12 bases between. Germline V CDR1 and CDR2: SEHNR, FQNEAQ (reference sequence). The CDR3 extends over 16 amino acids. The CDR3 protein is CASSLYRDRNTGELFF. In nucleotides, the CDR3 is TGTGCCAGCAGCTTATACAGGGATAGAAACACCGGGGAGCTGTTTTTT.

This clonotype was counted ten times or more. The chain links TRBV2 to TRBJ1-5; 8 bases match TRBD1. This CDR3 is built from 14 residues. CDR1 SNHLY and CDR2 FYNNEI come from the germline V gene. Unmatched junction bases numbered 7, after V lost 6 bases and J lost 6 bases. The CDR3 loop reads CASRPDRGTQPQHF. The CDR3 bases are TGTGCCAGCAGACCCGACAGGGGTACTCAGCCCCAGCATTTT.

This clonotype was seen at least ten times. The genes are TRBV18 and TRBJ2-7; possible D gene TRBD2, 6 bases. Germline values: CDR1 KGHSH, CDR2 LQKENI. V was trimmed by 4 bases and J by 3 bases, leaving 13 bases between them. The CDR3 runs 14 residues. CDR3 sequence reads: CASSRRDRHYEQYF. The CDR3 coding sequence is TGTGCCAGCTCACGGAGGGACCGACACTACGAGCAGTACTTC.

The J gene is TRBJ2-2, the V gene TRBV3-1; 7 nucleotides line up with TRBD1. Germline V gene data show CDR1 as LGHDT and CDR2 as YNNKEL (reference sequence). J lost 0 bases, V lost 4 bases, and 5 bases had no gene match. The CDR3 has 16 residues. The CDR3 sequence is CASSPVTGANTGELFF. Written as DNA, the CDR3 is TGTGCCAGCAGCCCGGTAACAGGGGCGAACACCGGGGAGCTGTTTTTT.

This clonotype was recorded many times. The chain carries TRBV25-1 and TRBJ2-1; 7 bases agree with TRBD1. The CDR3 runs to 15 residues. The trim removed 4 bases at V and 0 bases at J, leaving 3 bases unmatched. Germline V CDR1 and CDR2: MGHDK, SYGVNS. CDR3 coding DNA: TGTGCCAGCAGTGCAAGGGACAGCTCCTACAATGAGCAGTTCTTC. It specifies CASSARDSSYNEQFF.

Many counts were recorded for this clonotype. The J gene is TRBJ2-5, the V gene TRBV14; D not resolved. With 0 bases removed from V and 7 bases from J, the gap between germline ends came to 9 bases. This CDR3 contains 13 residues. Per germline, CDR1 SGHDN and CDR2 FVKESK. CDR3 sequence reads: CASSQELQLTQYF. The CDR3 nucleotides are TGTGCCAGCAGCCAAGAACTTCAGTTGACCCAGTACTTC. The whole variable domain, filled in from reference TRBV14 and TRBJ2-5, reads EAGVTQFPSHSVIEKGQTVTLRCDPISGHDNLYWYRRVMGKEIKFLLHFVKESKQDESGMPNNRFLAERTGGTYSTLKVQPAELEDSGVYFCASSQELQLTQYFGPGTRLLVL.

This clonotype was recorded a few times. The V gene is TRBV28, the J gene TRBJ1-2; D might be TRBD1 (5 bases). V lost 11 bases to trimming and J lost 7 bases, with 14 bases between them. The germline gives CDR1 MDHEN, CDR2 SYDVKM. This CDR3 contains 11 residues. CDR3 sequence (DNA): TGTGCCGCGGGACCTCTTCGTGGCTACACCTTC. It codes for CAAGPLRGYTF.

The V call is TRBV4-3, the J call TRBJ2-3; 8 nucleotides align to TRBD2. This CDR3 is built from 17 residues. Germline CDR1 and CDR2: LGHNA and YSLEER. The ends lost 4 bases at V and 1 base at J; junction bases unmatched: 10. The CDR3 here is CASSPRIETSGTDTQYF. CDR3 DNA: TGCGCCAGCAGCCCCAGGATCGAGACTAGCGGCACAGATACGCAGTATTTT.

The sample holds many counts of this clonotype. J is TRBJ1-5 and V is TRBV6-1, with TRBD1 matching over 8 bases. Unmatched junction bases numbered 8, after V lost 6 bases and J lost 4 bases. CDR3 length: 15 amino acids. Germline lookup yields CDR1 MNHNS and CDR2 SASEGT. This chain's CDR3 is CASSLGQGYNQPQHF. The CDR3 DNA reads as TGTGCCAGCAGCCTAGGACAGGGATATAATCAGCCCCAGCATTTT.

The chain combines TRBV20-1 with TRBJ2-7; 9 positions agree with TRBD2. The CDR3 length is 14 residues. In germline, CDR1 is DFQATT, CDR2 SNEGSKA (reference sequence). With V trimmed by 5 bases and J by 2 bases, 7 bases remained unmatched. In nucleotides, the CDR3 is TGCAGTGCTCCGACGGCGGGAGGGCCCTACGAGCAGTACTTC. Its translation: CSAPTAGGPYEQYF.

The gene calls are TRBV28 and TRBJ2-1; D is perhaps TRBD2 (6 bases). Germline CDR1 reads MDHEN; CDR2 reads SYDVKM. This CDR3 is 12 amino acids long. V lost 4 bases, J lost 9 bases, and 10 bases lay in between. The CDR3 loop is CASSSREFEQFF. The CDR3 DNA reads as TGTGCCAGCAGTTCCCGGGAGTTTGAGCAGTTCTTC.

The sample holds many counts of this clonotype. The rearrangement uses TRBV18 and TRBJ1-5, with TRBD1 matching 8 bases. V trimming: 3 bases; J trimming: 9 bases; junction bases outside the gene matches: 13. The CDR3 is 16 amino acids. Germline-derived CDR1 and CDR2 are KGHSH and LQKENI. The CDR3 DNA reads TGTGCCAGCTCACCTGGGACAGGTGGGACTCAGGGGCCCCAGCATTTT. Residues: CASSPGTGGTQGPQHF.

Ten or more counts support this clonotype. The genes are TRBV12-3 or TRBV12-4 and TRBJ1-6; 9 nucleotides match TRBD1. The ends lost 6 bases at V and 10 bases at J; junction bases unmatched: 7. This CDR3 is built from 14 residues. The CDR3 DNA reads TGTGCCAGCAGGCCGGGACAGGGAGAATCACCCCTCCACTTT. Its translation is CASRPGQGESPLHF.

At least ten counts were recorded for this clonotype. The gene calls are TRBV5-4 and TRBJ1-2, with a weak D call TRBD1 (5 bases). CDR3 length: 13 residues. CDR1 SGHNT and CDR2 YYREEE come from the germline V gene (reference sequence). V gave up 0 bases and J gave up 4 bases, with 7 bases separating them. Here the CDR3 reads CASSLEGSYGYTF. CDR3 bases: TGTGCCAGCAGCTTGGAGGGGTCCTATGGCTACACCTTC.

This clonotype has a count of ten or more. The chain couples TRBV20-1 to TRBJ2-1; the match to TRBD1 covers 7 bases. The CDR3 totals 16 residues. Germline V CDR1 and CDR2: DFQATT, SNEGSKA (reference sequence). V gave up 3 bases and J gave up 4 bases; unmatched junction bases: 12. The CDR3 DNA sequence: TGCAGTGCTAGCACGACAGGGCTTGAGGGATACAATGAGCAGTTCTTC. It yields the protein CSASTTGLEGYNEQFF.

This clonotype was seen repeatedly, ten times or more. The chain joins TRBV29-1 to TRBJ1-3, with a weak D call TRBD1 (5 bases). This CDR3 region has 15 residues. V was cut by 6 bases and J by 1 base, with 16 bases left in between. Germline V gene sequence: CDR1 SQVTM, CDR2 ANQGSEA. The CDR3 spells CSVKDDRDSGNTIYF. In DNA form, the CDR3 reads TGCAGCGTGAAGGACGACAGAGATTCTGGAAACACCATATATTTT.

This clonotype has ten or more counts. The chain joins TRBV21-1 to TRBJ2-7. TRBV21-1 is a pseudogene segment. The CDR3 sequence is 13 residues long. The chain's CDR3 is CASSKSTLNEQYF. The CDR3 DNA follows: TGTGCCAGCAGCAAATCGACCCTAAACGAGCAGTACTTC.

In this sample, this clonotype turned up many times. The CDR3 DNA sequence: TGTGCCACCTGTCAGCGGGAGCGCGAGCAGTACTTC. This codes for CATCQREREQYF. The V gene is TRBV28, the J gene TRBJ2-7; 8 positions agree with TRBD2. V dropped 10 bases and J dropped 6; count of bases not matched to a gene: 8. The germline V gene encodes CDR1 MDHEN and CDR2 SYDVKM. The CDR3 runs to 12 residues.

The gene calls are TRBV9 and TRBJ2-1; a possible D gene is TRBD2 (6 bases). The V and J ends lost 0 bases and 7 bases respectively, with 14 bases between them. The CDR3 is 15 amino acids. Germline CDR1 and CDR2: SGDLS and YYNGEE. The CDR3 DNA reads TGTGCCAGCAGCGTAGACGGGAGAACGAGTAATGAGCAGTTCTTC. This codes for CASSVDGRTSNEQFF. Based on the CDR3 plus reference TRBV9 and TRBJ2-1, the full variable domain is DSGVTQTPKHLITATGQRVTLRCSPRSGDLSVYWYQQSLDQGLQFLIQYYNGEERAKGNILERFSAQQFPDLHSELNLSSLELGDSALYFCASSVDGRTSNEQFFGPGTRLTVL.

This chain connects TRBV5-5 to TRBJ2-2; 11 bases match TRBD1. The V and J ends lost 4 bases and 5 bases, in that order; junction bases with no gene match: 4. This CDR3 has 15 residues. CDR1 SGHKS and CDR2 YYEKEE come from the germline V gene (reference sequence). CDR3 DNA: TGTGCCAGCAGCCGGACAGGGGGCGATACCGGGGAGCTGTTTTTT. Protein: CASSRTGGDTGELFF.

At least ten counts were recorded for this clonotype. J is TRBJ2-1 and V is TRBV6-8, with 7 bases fitting TRBD2. The CDR3 totals 12 residues. With V trimmed by 4 bases and J by 9 bases, 3 bases remained unmatched. Per germline, CDR1 MNHGY and CDR2 SAAAGT. This CDR3 is CASSFGGGEQFF. The CDR3 region has the DNA TGTGCCAGCAGTTTCGGCGGGGGTGAGCAGTTCTTC.

This clonotype was observed at least ten times. V usage is TRBV11-2 and J usage is TRBJ2-5; 7 bases are a match to TRBD2. This CDR3 comprises 15 residues. Losses at the gene ends were 1 base for V and 4 bases for J; bases not matched to a gene: 6. The germline CDR1 and CDR2 sequences are SGHAT and FQNNGV. The CDR3 reads CASSLAGGIRETQYF. CDR3 in DNA: TGTGCCAGCAGCTTAGCGGGAGGAATCCGAGAGACCCAGTACTTC.

This clonotype was found once. A far larger clone differs by one base, so this is likely a read error. The rearrangement joins TRBV6-1 to TRBJ2-1, with 10 bases matching TRBD1. The CDR3 spans 12 residues. CDR1 and CDR2 from the germline V gene are MNHNS and SASEGT. The CDR3 region is CASSEREGTGVF. The CDR3 DNA reads TGTGCCAGCAGTGAACGAGAGGGGACAGGGGTGTTC.

The sample holds many counts of this clonotype. This chain joins TRBV13 and TRBJ1-2, with D possibly being TRBD1 (5 bases). The CDR3 totals 14 residues. The germline V and J ends were trimmed by 5 bases and 4 bases, with 14 bases remaining between them. Per germline, CDR1 PRHDT and CDR2 FYEKMQ (reference sequence). The CDR3 sequence: CASSPGRPAYGYTF. The CDR3 DNA follows: TGTGCCAGCAGCCCGGGACGGCCCGCCTATGGCTACACCTTC.

This clonotype was recorded many times. The rearrangement joins TRBV7-3 to TRBJ2-5, with 8 bases aligning to TRBD1. The CDR3 runs to 13 residues. The V gene's germline CDR1 is SGHTA and CDR2 FQGTGA. The ends lost 3 bases at V and 3 bases at J; junction bases unmatched: 0. This CDR3 is CASSLTGEETQYF. DNA for the CDR3: TGTGCCAGCAGCTTGACAGGGGAAGAGACCCAGTACTTC.

The chain employs TRBV7-6 and TRBJ2-7; 12 positions agree with TRBD1. The germline V gene has CDR1 SGHVS and CDR2 FNYEAQ. V lost 6 bases to trimming and J lost 3 bases; unmatched junction nucleotides: 6. This CDR3 is 15 amino acids long. The CDR3 loop reads CASRAGTGGFYEQYF. CDR3 DNA sequence: TGTGCCAGCAGGGCCGGGACAGGGGGCTTCTACGAGCAGTACTTC.

This clonotype was counted at least ten times. The chain combines TRBV18 with TRBJ2-1, with D possibly being TRBD1 (5 bases). Germline V gene data show CDR1 as KGHSH and CDR2 as LQKENI. V was pared by 0 bases and J by 10 bases, with 22 bases between. The CDR3 has 17 amino acids. DNA of the CDR3: TGTGCCAGCTCACCACCCGACAGAGCTATGGGCCCGAAGGAGCAGTTCTTC. As protein: CASSPPDRAMGPKEQFF.